A selection of T cell receptor beta chains follows, all from one sample in a study of cytomegalovirus exposure and HLA in healthy donors. The protocol was immunoSEQ multiplex PCR, while the TCRdb copy is restricted to in-frame clones and leaves out a portion. The sample consists of 200,000 to 250,000 clones, approximately 82% of them appearing once. Material: PBMCs. Every receptor here comes from a woman between 35 and 50 years old in good health and CMV-seronegative. CDR3s include the opening cysteine and the closing phenylalanine or tryptophan. D genes are given only for firm matches. Some rows have no size entry. The others give once, few or many, or a class for an expanded clone.

D gene: NA; J gene: TRBJ1-5; clone size: NA; V gene: TRBV4-3; CDR3 DNA: TGCGCCAGCAGCCGAGGCGGATTGGGTCAGCCCCAGCATTTT; CDR3 protein: CASSRGGLGQPQHF
D gene: TRBD1; J gene: TRBJ1-4; clone size: NA; V gene: TRBV28; CDR3 DNA: TGTGCCAGCACCCTTGGGGGACAGGGGACTGAAAAACTGTTTTTT; CDR3 protein: CASTLGGQGTEKLFF
D gene: NA; J gene: TRBJ1-1; clone size: NA; V gene: TRBV11-1; CDR3 DNA: TGTGCCAGCAGCTTGGGACACCCATCGACGAACACTGAAGCTTTCTTT; CDR3 protein: CASSLGHPSTNTEAFF
D gene: TRBD1; J gene: TRBJ1-6; clone size: NA; V gene: TRBV16; CDR3 DNA: TGTGCCAGCAGCCATACGGACAGGGGCCCCGATTCACCCCTCCACTTT; CDR3 protein: CASSHTDRGPDSPLHF
D gene: TRBD2; J gene: TRBJ2-1; clone size: NA; V gene: TRBV11-3; CDR3 DNA: TGTGCCAGCAGCTTTACTAGCGGGGGGGCCGGGGAGCAGTTCTTC; CDR3 protein: CASSFTSGGAGEQFF
D gene: NA; J gene: TRBJ1-5; clone size: NA; V gene: TRBV5-4; CDR3 DNA: TGTGCCAGCAGCCCTAACAGGGAGTTCTCCGAGTATAGCAATCAGCCCCAGCATTTT; CDR3 protein: CASSPNREFSEYSNQPQHF
D gene: NA; J gene: TRBJ2-1; clone size: NA; V gene: TRBV5-1; CDR3 DNA: TGCGCCAGCAGCTTGAGGGGGGGCCACAATGAGCAGTTCTTC; CDR3 protein: CASSLRGGHNEQFF
D gene: NA; J gene: TRBJ1-1; clone size: few; V gene: TRBV5-4; CDR3 DNA: TGTGCCAGCAGCTTGCCGGGTCAAAGAAACACTGAAGCTTTCTTT; CDR3 protein: CASSLPGQRNTEAFF
D gene: NA; J gene: TRBJ2-7; clone size: NA; V gene: TRBV2; CDR3 DNA: TGTGCCAGCAGTGAAGCGAGGGAGAGCTCCTACGAGCAGTACTTC; CDR3 protein: CASSEARESSYEQYF
D gene: TRBD1; J gene: TRBJ2-7; clone size: NA; V gene: TRBV7-9; CDR3 DNA: TGTGCCAGCAGCCGCCGGGACAGGGCATCCTACGAGCAGTACTTC; CDR3 protein: CASSRRDRASYEQYF
D gene: NA; J gene: TRBJ2-1; clone size: NA; V gene: TRBV7-3; CDR3 DNA: TGTGCCAGCAGCTTAAATGCAGGGGTAAATGAGCAGTTCTTC; CDR3 protein: CASSLNAGVNEQFF
D gene: NA; J gene: TRBJ1-5; clone size: NA; V gene: TRBV11-1; CDR3 DNA: TGTGCCAGCAGCGTGGGCCTCAATCAGCCCCAGCATTTT; CDR3 protein: CASSVGLNQPQHF
D gene: NA; J gene: TRBJ1-1; clone size: NA; V gene: TRBV6-1; CDR3 DNA: TGTGCCAGCAGTGCCCCGGGTGGATGGACTGAAGCTTTCTTT; CDR3 protein: CASSAPGGWTEAFF
D gene: TRBD2; J gene: TRBJ2-1; clone size: NA; V gene: TRBV10-3; CDR3 DNA: TGTGCCATCATGGCGGGTTTGGCAGGGAGGGACAATGAGCAGTTCTTC; CDR3 protein: CAIMAGLAGRDNEQFF
D gene: TRBD1; J gene: TRBJ1-3; clone size: NA; V gene: TRBV5-1; CDR3 DNA: TGCGCCAGCAGCTTGGGGACAGGGGAGGACACCATATATTTT; CDR3 protein: CASSLGTGEDTIYF
D gene: TRBD1; J gene: TRBJ2-1; clone size: NA; V gene: TRBV28; CDR3 DNA: TGTGCCAGCAGAGTAGAAGGGGGCGCCTACAATGAGCAGTTCTTC; CDR3 protein: CASRVEGGAYNEQFF
D gene: NA; J gene: TRBJ2-5; clone size: NA; V gene: TRBV7-3; CDR3 DNA: TGTGCCAGCAGCCGGGACACCCAAGAGACCCAGTACTTC; CDR3 protein: CASSRDTQETQYF
D gene: NA; J gene: TRBJ2-5; clone size: NA; V gene: TRBV6-6; CDR3 DNA: TGTGCCATCTCCCCCGGGACTCGGGAGACCCAGTACTTC; CDR3 protein: CAISPGTRETQYF
D gene: TRBD1; J gene: TRBJ2-2; clone size: NA; V gene: TRBV7-8; CDR3 DNA: TGTGCCAGCAGCCCGATTACCGGGACAGGGAACACCGGGGAGCTGTTTTTT; CDR3 protein: CASSPITGTGNTGELFF
D gene: NA; J gene: TRBJ2-7; clone size: NA; V gene: TRBV29-1; CDR3 DNA: TGCAGCGTTGAAGAGGGGCAGGAGCCCTACGAGCAGTACTTC; CDR3 protein: CSVEEGQEPYEQYF
D gene: TRBD1; J gene: TRBJ2-3; clone size: once; V gene: TRBV7-2; CDR3 DNA: TGTGCCAGCAGCTTTCCTAGGACAGGGTCAGATACGCAGTATTTT; CDR3 protein: CASSFPRTGSDTQYF
D gene: NA; J gene: TRBJ1-3; clone size: NA; V gene: TRBV6-5; CDR3 DNA: TGTGCCAGCAGTTACTCGGGCAAGATGCCTGGAAACACCATATATTTT; CDR3 protein: CASSYSGKMPGNTIYF
D gene: NA; J gene: TRBJ1-1; clone size: NA; V gene: TRBV27; CDR3 DNA: TGTGCCAGCAGGCGCCCACTAGGGGGGGAAGGGAAGACTGAAGCTTTCTTT; CDR3 protein: CASRRPLGGEGKTEAFF
D gene: NA; J gene: TRBJ1-2; clone size: NA; V gene: TRBV30; CDR3 DNA: TGTGCCTGGAGTGAGTCCGGGGGATGGGGCGTCTACACCTTC; CDR3 protein: CAWSESGGWGVYTF
D gene: NA; J gene: TRBJ2-1; clone size: NA; V gene: TRBV6-1; CDR3 DNA: TGTGCCAGCAGTGTGACTGGGGGCGCCGACAATGAGCAGTTCTTC; CDR3 protein: CASSVTGGADNEQFF
D gene: NA; J gene: TRBJ2-1; clone size: NA; V gene: TRBV7-9; CDR3 DNA: TGTGCCAGCAGCTTATTAGCACATGAGCAGTTCTTC; CDR3 protein: CASSLLAHEQFF
D gene: NA; J gene: TRBJ1-3; clone size: NA; V gene: TRBV6-5; CDR3 DNA: TGTGCCAGCAGGCAGACAGCATCCTCTGGAAACACCATATATTTT; CDR3 protein: CASRQTASSGNTIYF
D gene: NA; J gene: TRBJ1-2; clone size: NA; V gene: TRBV7-2; CDR3 DNA: TGTGCCAGCAGCTTAGGACAGGAACCAGGCTACACCTTC; CDR3 protein: CASSLGQEPGYTF
D gene: TRBD2; J gene: TRBJ2-7; clone size: NA; V gene: TRBV30; CDR3 DNA: TGTGCCTGGAAAGGGGAGGGGTTCGAGCAGTACTTC; CDR3 protein: CAWKGEGFEQYF
D gene: NA; J gene: TRBJ2-1; clone size: NA; V gene: TRBV7-9; CDR3 DNA: TGTGCCAGCAGCGTCCTAGCGGAGCAGTTCTTC; CDR3 protein: CASSVLAEQFF
D gene: NA; J gene: TRBJ1-3; clone size: NA; V gene: TRBV5-4; CDR3 DNA: TGTGCCAGCAGCTTGGCTCCAGGTACTGGAAACACCATATATTTT; CDR3 protein: CASSLAPGTGNTIYF
D gene: NA; J gene: TRBJ1-1; clone size: NA; V gene: TRBV15; CDR3 DNA: TGTGCCACCAGCAGAGATCGACAGATGAACACTGAAGCTTTCTTT; CDR3 protein: CATSRDRQMNTEAFF
D gene: TRBD2; J gene: TRBJ2-3; clone size: NA; V gene: TRBV19; CDR3 DNA: TGTGCCAGTAGCCCCTTAGCGGGGGGGTTAGATACGCAGTATTTT; CDR3 protein: CASSPLAGGLDTQYF
D gene: NA; J gene: TRBJ2-5; clone size: NA; V gene: TRBV14; CDR3 DNA: TGTGCCAGCAGCCAAGTTAAGGTCACTTGGGAGGAGACCCAGTACTTC; CDR3 protein: CASSQVKVTWEETQYF
D gene: NA; J gene: TRBJ1-4; clone size: NA; V gene: TRBV5-1; CDR3 DNA: TGCGCCAGCGGCCCCGGAGGTGGAGGAAATGAAAAACTGTTTTTT; CDR3 protein: CASGPGGGGNEKLFF
D gene: TRBD2; J gene: TRBJ2-5; clone size: NA; V gene: TRBV6-6; CDR3 DNA: TGTGCCAGCAGTCCCGGGACTAGACGAGAGACCCAGTACTTC; CDR3 protein: CASSPGTRRETQYF
D gene: NA; J gene: TRBJ1-3; clone size: NA; V gene: TRBV7-2; CDR3 DNA: TGTGCCAGCAGCTTAGGTACAGGACCCTCTGGAAACACCATATATTTT; CDR3 protein: CASSLGTGPSGNTIYF
D gene: NA; J gene: TRBJ1-2; clone size: NA; V gene: TRBV2; CDR3 DNA: TGTGCCAGCAGTGAATCAGTATACTATGGCTACACCTTC; CDR3 protein: CASSESVYYGYTF
D gene: TRBD1; J gene: TRBJ1-1; clone size: NA; V gene: TRBV29-1; CDR3 DNA: TGCAGCGCTACCCCAATCACAGGGGAAAACACTGAAGCTTTCTTT; CDR3 protein: CSATPITGENTEAFF
D gene: NA; J gene: TRBJ1-1; clone size: NA; V gene: TRBV2; CDR3 DNA: TGTGCCAGCAGTGAAGCTGGGCCCAAAGGAGGAGCTTTCTTT; CDR3 protein: CASSEAGPKGGAFF
D gene: TRBD1; J gene: TRBJ1-2; clone size: few; V gene: TRBV6-1; CDR3 DNA: TGTGCCATCTCTAGGGACAGGGGCCAGTATGGCTACACCTTC; CDR3 protein: CAISRDRGQYGYTF
D gene: TRBD2; J gene: TRBJ2-2; clone size: NA; V gene: TRBV4-1; CDR3 DNA: TGCGCCAGCAGCCACCAGGGACTAGCGGGAGCTAGGGTTAGAGCCGGGGAGCTGTTTTTT; CDR3 protein: CASSHQGLAGARVRAGELFF
D gene: NA; J gene: TRBJ2-7; clone size: NA; V gene: TRBV7-2; CDR3 DNA: TGTGCCAGCAGCTTAGCTCGTCCCCTAGTGAGCTCCTACGAGCAGTACTTC; CDR3 protein: CASSLARPLVSSYEQYF
D gene: NA; J gene: TRBJ2-2; clone size: NA; V gene: TRBV19; CDR3 DNA: TGTGCCAGTAGTATCCCAGCTGAGCGAATCGGGGAGCTGTTTTTT; CDR3 protein: CASSIPAERIGELFF
D gene: NA; J gene: TRBJ1-6; clone size: NA; V gene: TRBV9; CDR3 DNA: TGTGCCAGCAGCGTAGATCAGGGTTCACCCCTCCACTTT; CDR3 protein: CASSVDQGSPLHF
D gene: NA; J gene: TRBJ1-1; clone size: NA; V gene: TRBV5-6; CDR3 DNA: TGTGCCAGCAGCGTGCAGGGATTTTCCCTTTTTTCTGAAGCTTTCTTT; CDR3 protein: CASSVQGFSLFSEAFF
D gene: NA; J gene: TRBJ1-1; clone size: NA; V gene: TRBV10-1; CDR3 DNA: TGCGCCAGCAGTGAGAATATACAGGGTGAAGCTTTCTTT; CDR3 protein: CASSENIQGEAFF
D gene: NA; J gene: TRBJ2-7; clone size: NA; V gene: TRBV30; CDR3 DNA: TGTGCCTGGAGTGTATGGGGCAAGAAGCACGAGCAGTACTTC; CDR3 protein: CAWSVWGKKHEQYF
D gene: NA; J gene: TRBJ2-1; clone size: NA; V gene: TRBV6-5; CDR3 DNA: TGTGCCAGCAGTTACAACAGGGACCTGCCACCCAATGAGCAGTTCTTC; CDR3 protein: CASSYNRDLPPNEQFF
D gene: NA; J gene: TRBJ2-2; clone size: NA; V gene: TRBV4-3; CDR3 DNA: TGCGCCAGCAGCCAAGATCGGGGAACGACCGGGGAGCTGTTTTTT; CDR3 protein: CASSQDRGTTGELFF